This record looks at one T cell receptor (beta chain) sequence and its context. The clone's antigen remains unknown. Per-base qualities were not stored, and no clone one base away is much larger. This specimen comes from a study of Tregs in tolerant kidney transplant recipients (dated by TCRdb to between 2018 and 2020). Context from the whole study: Before combined kidney and bone marrow transplantation, this study identified donor-specific regulatory T cells using TCRbeta sequencing and then followed those same cells after transplant. Paper-wide results and their limitations: PCR primers changed over time for some patients, so nucleotide-level comparison across those patients' samples was not possible. Expanding Tregs with activated donor B cells appeared to identify the most biologically relevant and donor-specific TCRbeta repertoire. Donor-specific Treg expansion was found to exceed global Treg expansion in tolerant patients, suggesting antigen-driven rather than nonspecific expansion. Because only a small number of patients were included, the study had limitations, and the results will need to be validated in larger populations as well as under other immunosuppression protocols. Although technical replication error seemed to be minimal, the question of biological reproducibility was not addressed directly.

Genomic DNA was extracted from sorted cells with the QIAGEN DNeasy Blood and Tissue Kit for TCRbeta CDR3 sequencing. High-throughput TCRbeta CDR3 sequencing, which included PCR amplification with bias correction and internal controls, was done commercially through immunoSEQ. The source study handled its data this way. Unique productive TCRbeta sequences were defined by CDR3 nucleotide sequence where primers matched, and otherwise by CDR3 amino acid sequence together with Vbeta and Jbeta genes. Sorting error was corrected by removing sequences shared between sorted populations at a frequency ratio of 2:1 or less, and the remaining shared sequences were assigned to the higher population. Donor-reactive sequences were defined as at least 5-fold expanded in CFSE-low cells versus unstimulated cells, with frequency of at least 0.01% in CFSE-low cells. Jensen-Shannon divergence calculated on the top 100 TCRbeta sequences ranked by frequency was used to measure repertoire divergence. For samples with multiple sequencing runs, sorting error was corrected in each run separately before the runs were combined. TCRdb retrieved this table from immuneACCESS and kept in-frame rearrangements only. Not all clones are present; in checked studies, unresolved V genes account for under half, and no reason is known for the remainder. V and J calls plus clone size are reproduced from that table; the DNA served to infer D and trimming. The sample table contains tens of thousands of clones; only one count was recorded for about 91% of them. 1.6% of the sample is taken by the ten largest.

Transplants used related donors with nonmyeloablative bone marrow transplantation; mixed chimerism was transient in the human trials. Unstimulated Tregs (CD4+CD25+CD127-), CD4+ non-Tregs (CD4+CD25-), CD4 and CD8 cells were FACS-sorted from thawed PBMCs. A few combined kidney and bone marrow transplant recipients from the ITN036ST trial were included as patients, and samples were available only from these trial subjects. Healthy control blood was separated into PBMCs by Ficoll density gradient and cryopreserved, and patient PBMCs were collected both before and after transplant. CDR3 length: 17 amino acids, cysteine to phenylalanine. Only the CDR3 part of the read is kept: 51 bases, read in frame from the first base. Taken from the germline V gene, the CDR1 and CDR2 loops are MGHRA and YSYEKL. V was cut back by 1 base and J by 7 bases, leaving a gap of 22 bases between them.

The sequencing here drew on CD4+ T cells from blood (PBMCs), taken 24 months after the transplant. Recombination connected TRBV4-1 to TRBJ2-5, and perhaps TRBD1 as D gene, on 6 matching bases. The origin of this receptor is a human patient who received a combined kidney and bone marrow transplant. Following a transplant, a fraction of the T cells may be traceable to the graft donor. The nucleotide sequence reads as follows: TGCGCCAGCAGCCAAGTTAGAGGACAGCCAGACCGGGCGACCCAGTACTTC. This yields the protein CASSQVRGQPDRATQYF.